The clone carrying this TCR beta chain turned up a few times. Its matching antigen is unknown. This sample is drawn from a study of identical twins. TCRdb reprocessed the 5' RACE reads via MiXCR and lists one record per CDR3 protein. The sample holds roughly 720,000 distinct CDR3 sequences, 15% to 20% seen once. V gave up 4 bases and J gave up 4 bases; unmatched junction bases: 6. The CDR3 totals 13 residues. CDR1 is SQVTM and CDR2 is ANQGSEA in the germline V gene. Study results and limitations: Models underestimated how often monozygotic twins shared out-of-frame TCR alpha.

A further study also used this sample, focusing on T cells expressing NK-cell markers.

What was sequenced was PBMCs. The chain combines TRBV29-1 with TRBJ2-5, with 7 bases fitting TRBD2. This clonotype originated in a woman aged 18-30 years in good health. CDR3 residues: CSVAGGFGETQYF. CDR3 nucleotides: TGCAGCGTTGCCGGGGGGTTCGGAGAGACCCAGTACTTC.